This paragraph covers one T cell receptor beta chain sequence. What it recognizes is unknown. A read error may produce the germline difference seen at one junction end. These data originate in a study of cytomegalovirus exposure and HLA in healthy donors. Overall study findings and caveats: Most TCRs appeared rarely, but some public TCRs recurred in many donors. A list of 150 to 200 TCR beta chains associated with cytomegalovirus was given.

The CDR3 is made up of 15 amino acids. CDR1 is SEHNR and CDR2 is FQNEAQ in the germline V gene (reference sequence). The PCR was carried out with 60 Vbeta primers and 13 Jbeta primers. The data were produced by immunoSEQ multiplex PCR, yet TCRdb's version contains in-frame clones alone and is incomplete. The top ten hold less than 1.5% of the sample, which has under 200,000 clones, 68% seen once. The chain employs TRBV7-9 and TRBJ1-2; the D gene is possibly TRBD1 (6 bases). This TCR derives from a man between 50 and 59 years old in good health and CMV-seronegative. The sequencing sample was made of PBMCs. The CDR3 spells CSSSSGQGPLYGYTF. The DNA of the CDR3 is TGTTCCAGCAGCTCCGGCCAGGGGCCCCTCTATGGCTACACCTTC.